Following are 12 T cell receptor beta chains from one sample sequenced in a study of patients and donors after allogeneic stem cell transplantation. MiXCR, applied by TCRdb to the RT-PCR reads, yields one record per CDR3 protein. The sample carries tens of thousands of distinct CDR3 sequences, approximately 5% recorded once. Sequenced: blood, either unsorted or a sorted T cell fraction (not recorded which). All receptors derive from a human donor who was either an allogeneic HSCT recipient or a stem cell or donor lymphocyte infusion donor (not recorded which). It is not recorded whose cells these are; they may come from a transplant donor.

This clonotype was seen many times. The rearrangement links TRBV18 to TRBJ2-7; D call uncertain. Germline V gene sequence: CDR1 KGHSH, CDR2 LQKENI. Between the trimmed V and J ends, which lost 5 bases and 6 bases, there was a span of 17 bases. This CDR3 has 14 amino acids. In DNA, the CDR3 is TGTGCCAGCTCAAGCAACGGTGGGCGAGCCGAGCAGTACTTC. This sequence encodes CASSSNGGRAEQYF.

This clonotype was counted many times. The chain employs TRBV12-3 or TRBV12-4 and TRBJ1-1; D unclear. V lost 5 bases, J lost 2 bases, and 12 bases lay in between. The CDR3 sequence is 14 residues long. In DNA, the CDR3 is TGTGCCAGCAGTCCGACGGAAATAAACACTGAAGCTTTCTTT. Protein product: CASSPTEINTEAFF.

This clonotype occurred many times. This chain connects TRBV7-9 to TRBJ2-7; maybe TRBD2 (6 bases). CDR1 is SEHNR and CDR2 is FQNEAQ in the germline V gene (reference sequence). The germline V and J ends were trimmed by 5 bases and 6 bases, with 14 bases remaining between them. CDR3 length: 13 residues. This chain's CDR3 is CASSPRGRTEQYF. In nucleotides, the CDR3 is TGTGCCAGCAGCCCGCGGGGTCGGACCGAGCAGTACTTC.

This clonotype was seen repeatedly, ten times or more. The genes are TRBV12-3 or TRBV12-4 and TRBJ2-3; D might be TRBD2 (5 bases). Trimming removed 3 bases at V and 1 base at J, with 8 bases between. The CDR3 covers 14 residues. The CDR3 DNA follows: TGTGCCAGCAGTTTCGGACTCCGCACAGATACGCAGTATTTT. Its protein is CASSFGLRTDTQYF.

In regard to this clonotype: An end of the junction differs from the germline gene, which may be a read error. V and J are TRBV6-1 and TRBJ2-1; 11 nucleotides match TRBD1. Germline values: CDR1 MNHNS, CDR2 SASEGT. The length of the CDR3 is 16 residues. CDR3 nucleotide sequence: TGTTCCAGCAGCTCCCCTCGGGACAGGGGGTTAAATGAGCAGTTCTTC. Translated, it gives CSSSSPRDRGLNEQFF.

The table lists this clonotype with many counts. This chain connects TRBV7-9 to TRBJ2-2, with a tentative D call TRBD1 (5 bases). The ends were cut back, 0 bases at V and 1 base at J, with 9 bases in the middle. From germline, CDR1 is SEHNR and CDR2 FQNEAQ (reference sequence). This CDR3 has 16 amino acids. This chain's CDR3 is CASSLALGLNTGELFF. Here the CDR3 DNA reads TGTGCCAGCAGCTTAGCCCTGGGGCTGAACACCGGGGAGCTGTTTTTT.

CDR3 sequence (DNA): TGCGCCAGCAGCCAAGATGACGGCACAGATACGCAGTATTTT. Its protein product is CASSQDDGTDTQYF. The chain combines TRBV4-1 with TRBJ2-3; D is unresolved. V lost 0 bases, J lost 1 base, and 5 bases lay in between. Germline assignment: CDR1 MGHRA and CDR2 YSYEKL. The CDR3 spans 14 residues.

This clonotype has a handful of counts. The V and J genes are TRBV3-1 and TRBJ1-3, with TRBD1 identical over 8 bases. The CDR3 is 17 amino acids. Per the germline V gene, CDR1 is LGHDT and CDR2 is YNNKEL (reference sequence). Germline trimming cut 0 bases from V and 6 bases from J; bases unmatched to any gene: 10. As DNA, the CDR3 is TGTGCCAGCAGCCAAGACCTCGGGACAGGCCGACCAAACACCATATATTTT. Translating it yields CASSQDLGTGRPNTIYF.

Ten or more counts support this clonotype. The CDR3 nucleotides read TGTGCCATCAGTTCCGGGACAGGGGGAAATTCACCCCTCCACTTT. Its translation is CAISSGTGGNSPLHF. V gene TRBV10-3 combines with J gene TRBJ1-6, with 11 bases that match TRBD1. Germline values: CDR1 ENHRY, CDR2 SYGVKD. After removal of 5 bases from V and 7 bases from J, the junction contained 4 bases not matched to a gene. This CDR3 is 15 amino acids long.

This clonotype was counted between two and nine times. The chain uses TRBV7-2 and TRBJ2-2; 8 bases are shared with TRBD1. The germline V gene encodes CDR1 SGHTA and CDR2 FQGNSA. Trimming cost V 5 bases and J 2 bases; bases outside gene matches: 4. The length of the CDR3 is 15 residues. This CDR3 reads CASSPDRANTGELFF. The CDR3 DNA follows: TGTGCCAGCAGCCCGGACAGGGCAAACACCGGGGAGCTGTTTTTT.

The table lists this clonotype with many counts. V and J are TRBV19 and TRBJ2-1; D might be TRBD2 (6 bases). With 1 base removed from V and 0 bases from J, the gap between germline ends came to 10 bases. CDR3 length: 16 amino acids. The V gene's germline CDR1 is LNHDA and CDR2 SQIVND (reference sequence). CDR3 residues: CASSIVGGSSYNEQFF. As DNA, the CDR3 is TGTGCCAGTAGTATAGTTGGGGGGAGCTCCTACAATGAGCAGTTCTTC.

In its sample, this clonotype was seen many times. The chain carries TRBV24-1 and TRBJ2-3; D may correspond to TRBD1 or TRBD2 (5 bases each). Germline CDR1 and CDR2: KGHDR and SFDVKD. V was cut by 3 bases and J by 0 bases, with 12 bases left in between. The CDR3 has 16 amino acids. This CDR3 reads CATSDTGTGSTDTQYF. CDR3 sequence (DNA): TGTGCCACCAGTGATACCGGGACGGGGAGCACAGATACGCAGTATTTT.